This T cell receptor beta chain was identified in a study of blood T cell repertoires in COVID-19. Study-wide context: The United States, Italy and Spain provided the acute and convalescent COVID-19 samples. Sources were T cells, B-cell-depleted T cells, or PBMCs; the material itself was cDNA or gDNA.

Germline loops: CDR1 SGHRS, CDR2 YFSETQ. The ends were cut back, 0 bases at V and 14 bases at J, with 19 bases in the middle. This CDR3 is 14 amino acids long. Original handling: Reference gene primers were amplified, and this amplification served to estimate nucleated cell counts. This table comes from immunoSEQ multiplex PCR, and its TCRdb copy is limited to in-frame clones, with some not included. That table furnishes V, J and clone size, whereas the DNA furnished D and trimming. The top ten hold almost 8% of the sample, which has 29,000 or so clones, around 77% seen once. The origin of this receptor is a woman in her 70s with active or convalescent COVID-19. Sequenced sample: peripheral blood. V is TRBV5-1 and J is TRBJ2-3; D is possibly TRBD1 (5 bases). CDR3 sequence (DNA): TGCGCCAGCAGCTTGGCTTCAGTACAGGACCATCGGTATTTT. As protein: CASSLASVQDHRYF. The complete variable domain, with remaining parts taken from reference TRBV5-1 and TRBJ2-3, reads KAGVTQTPRYLIKTRGQQVTLSCSPISGHRSVSWYQQTPGQGLQFLFEYFSETQRNKGNFPGRFSGRQFSNSRSEMNVSTLELGDSALYLCASSLASVQDHRYFGPGTRLTVL.